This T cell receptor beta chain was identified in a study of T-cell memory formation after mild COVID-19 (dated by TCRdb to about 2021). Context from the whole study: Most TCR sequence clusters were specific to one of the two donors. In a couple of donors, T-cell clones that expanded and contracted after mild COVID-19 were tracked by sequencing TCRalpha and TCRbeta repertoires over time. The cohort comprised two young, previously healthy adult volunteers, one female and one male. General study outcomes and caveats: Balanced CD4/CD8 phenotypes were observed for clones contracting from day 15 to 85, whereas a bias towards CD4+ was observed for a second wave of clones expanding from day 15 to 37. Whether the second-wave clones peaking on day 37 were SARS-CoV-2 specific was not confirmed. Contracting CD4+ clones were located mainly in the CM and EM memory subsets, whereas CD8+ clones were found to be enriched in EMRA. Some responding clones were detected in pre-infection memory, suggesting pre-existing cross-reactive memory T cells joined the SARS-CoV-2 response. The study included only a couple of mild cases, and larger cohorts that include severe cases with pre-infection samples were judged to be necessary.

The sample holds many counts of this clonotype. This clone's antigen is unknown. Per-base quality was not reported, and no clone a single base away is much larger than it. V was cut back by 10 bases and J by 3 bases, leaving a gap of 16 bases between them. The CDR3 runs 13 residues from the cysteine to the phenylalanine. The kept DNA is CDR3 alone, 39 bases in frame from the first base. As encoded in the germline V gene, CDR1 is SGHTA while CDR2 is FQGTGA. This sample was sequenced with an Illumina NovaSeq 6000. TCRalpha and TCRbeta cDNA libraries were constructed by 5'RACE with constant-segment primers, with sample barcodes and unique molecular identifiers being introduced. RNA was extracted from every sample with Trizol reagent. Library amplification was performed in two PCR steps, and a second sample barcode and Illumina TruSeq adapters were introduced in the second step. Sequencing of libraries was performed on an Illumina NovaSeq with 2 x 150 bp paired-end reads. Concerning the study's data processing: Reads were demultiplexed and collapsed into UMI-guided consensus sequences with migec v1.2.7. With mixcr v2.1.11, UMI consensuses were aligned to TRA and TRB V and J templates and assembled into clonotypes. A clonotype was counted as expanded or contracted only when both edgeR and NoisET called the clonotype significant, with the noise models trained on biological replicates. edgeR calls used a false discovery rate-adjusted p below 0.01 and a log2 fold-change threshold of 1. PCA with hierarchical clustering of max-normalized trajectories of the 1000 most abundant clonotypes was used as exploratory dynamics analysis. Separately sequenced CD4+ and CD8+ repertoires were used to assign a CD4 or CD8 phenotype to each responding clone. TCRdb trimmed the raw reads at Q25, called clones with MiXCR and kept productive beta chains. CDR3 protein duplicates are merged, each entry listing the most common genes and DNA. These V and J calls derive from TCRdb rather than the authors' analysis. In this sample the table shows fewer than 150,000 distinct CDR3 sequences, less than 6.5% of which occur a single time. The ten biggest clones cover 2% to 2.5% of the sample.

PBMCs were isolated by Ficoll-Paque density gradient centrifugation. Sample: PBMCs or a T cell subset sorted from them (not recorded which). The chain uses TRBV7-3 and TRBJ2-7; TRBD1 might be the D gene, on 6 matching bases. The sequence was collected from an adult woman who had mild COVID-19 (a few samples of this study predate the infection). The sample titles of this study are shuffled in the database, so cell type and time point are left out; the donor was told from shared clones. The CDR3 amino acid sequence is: CAIPMDSIYEQYF. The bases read TGTGCCATCCCTATGGACAGCATCTACGAGCAGTACTTC.